This is a list of T cell receptor beta chains from one sample in a study of radiation and T cells in renal cell carcinoma. Repertoires were generated with immunoSEQ multiplex PCR, while TCRdb's copy carries only in-frame clones and drops some. Of around 180,000 clones in the sample, 88% were seen once. This specimen consisted of blood, obtained from a patient whose treatment included radiotherapy and nephrectomy. Receptors were obtained from a woman in her forties or fifties with renal cell carcinoma. Both conserved end residues are part of each CDR3. D genes are given only for firm matches. Part of the rows lack a size; the others show once, few, many or a class for expanded clones.

j_call: TRBJ2-7; v_call: TRBV13; clone_size: few; d_call: .; cdr3_nt: TGTGCCAGCAGCTTATCCGGCTACGAGCAGTACTTC; cdr3_aa: CASSLSGYEQYF
j_call: TRBJ2-3; v_call: TRBV5-8; clone_size: once; d_call: TRBD2; cdr3_nt: TGTGCCAGCAGCCCGTTAGCGGGGGGGAGGAATACGCAGTATTTT; cdr3_aa: CASSPLAGGRNTQYF
j_call: TRBJ2-2; v_call: TRBV9; clone_size: .; d_call: .; cdr3_nt: TGTGCCAGCAGCGTAGACGGGATTTTCACCGGGGAGCTGTTTTTT; cdr3_aa: CASSVDGIFTGELFF
j_call: TRBJ1-6; v_call: TRBV19; clone_size: .; d_call: .; cdr3_nt: TGTGCCAGTAGGGACCGCGGGAATTCACCCCTCCACTTT; cdr3_aa: CASRDRGNSPLHF
j_call: TRBJ2-5; v_call: TRBV5-1; clone_size: .; d_call: TRBD1; cdr3_nt: TGCGCCAGCAGCCGGGGACAGGGGGCGGAGACCCAGTACTTC; cdr3_aa: CASSRGQGAETQYF
j_call: TRBJ2-1; v_call: TRBV13; clone_size: .; d_call: TRBD1; cdr3_nt: TGTGCCAGCAGCTCAAGCGACAGGGGACCCTACAATGAGCAGTTCTTC; cdr3_aa: CASSSSDRGPYNEQFF
j_call: TRBJ2-1; v_call: TRBV11-2; clone_size: .; d_call: TRBD2; cdr3_nt: TGTGCCAGCAGCTTAACGGGGACTAGCGGGATAGGTGAGCAGTTCTTC; cdr3_aa: CASSLTGTSGIGEQFF
j_call: TRBJ1-6; v_call: TRBV12-5; clone_size: .; d_call: TRBD1; cdr3_nt: TGTGCTAGTGTCGCCGGGACAGGGACTAATTCACCCCTCCACTTT; cdr3_aa: CASVAGTGTNSPLHF
j_call: TRBJ1-6; v_call: TRBV10-3; clone_size: .; d_call: .; cdr3_nt: TGTGCCATCAGTGGGGAGCAGGGTAGTTCACCCCTCCACTTT; cdr3_aa: CAISGEQGSSPLHF
j_call: TRBJ2-1; v_call: TRBV6-5; clone_size: .; d_call: .; cdr3_nt: TGTGCCAGCAGCATAGAGTCGGCGCAGTTCTTC; cdr3_aa: CASSIESAQFF
j_call: TRBJ1-2; v_call: TRBV9; clone_size: .; d_call: TRBD1; cdr3_nt: TGTGCCAGCAGCGCCTCCGGGACAGGGGGCCCCTATGGCTACACCTTC; cdr3_aa: CASSASGTGGPYGYTF
j_call: TRBJ2-7; v_call: TRBV25-1; clone_size: .; d_call: .; cdr3_nt: TGTGCCAGCAGTGATTACGGGCGTTACGAGCAGTACTTC; cdr3_aa: CASSDYGRYEQYF
j_call: TRBJ2-2; v_call: TRBV21-1; clone_size: .; d_call: .; cdr3_nt: TGTGCCAGCAGCAAAGGAGTTTGGCGGAACACCGGGGAGCTGTTTTTT; cdr3_aa: CASSKGVWRNTGELFF
j_call: TRBJ2-5; v_call: TRBV4-1; clone_size: .; d_call: TRBD2; cdr3_nt: TGCGCCAGCAGCCAAGTGGGAGGGATTGTGGAGACCCAGTACTTC; cdr3_aa: CASSQVGGIVETQYF
j_call: TRBJ1-3; v_call: TRBV9; clone_size: .; d_call: TRBD1; cdr3_nt: TGTGCCAGCAGCTCCCGGACAGGGGAACAACTGGCTGGAAACACCATATATTTT; cdr3_aa: CASSSRTGEQLAGNTIYF
j_call: TRBJ2-2; v_call: TRBV7-3; clone_size: .; d_call: .; cdr3_nt: TGTGCCAGCAGCTTAACGCGGCCCGGGGAGCTGTTTTTT; cdr3_aa: CASSLTRPGELFF
j_call: TRBJ2-2; v_call: TRBV28; clone_size: .; d_call: .; cdr3_nt: TGTGCCAGCAGTTTATGGACAGTAACGAACACCGGGGAGCTGTTTTTT; cdr3_aa: CASSLWTVTNTGELFF
j_call: TRBJ2-5; v_call: TRBV5-1; clone_size: once; d_call: TRBD2; cdr3_nt: TGCGCCAGCAGCTTGGCTAGCGGGGGGTCTTACCAAGAGACCCAGTACTTC; cdr3_aa: CASSLASGGSYQETQYF
j_call: TRBJ1-2; v_call: TRBV5-5; clone_size: .; d_call: TRBD1; cdr3_nt: TGTGCCAGCAGCTTGGATTGGACAGGGTATGGCTACACCTTC; cdr3_aa: CASSLDWTGYGYTF
j_call: TRBJ1-2; v_call: TRBV25-1; clone_size: .; d_call: .; cdr3_nt: TGTGCCAGCAGTGAACTCAGGACCCGAGATGGCTACACCTTC; cdr3_aa: CASSELRTRDGYTF
j_call: TRBJ2-7; v_call: TRBV18; clone_size: .; d_call: TRBD1; cdr3_nt: TGTGCCAGCTCCCCTGGACAGGACGAGCAGTACTTC; cdr3_aa: CASSPGQDEQYF
j_call: TRBJ1-1; v_call: TRBV6-5; clone_size: .; d_call: TRBD1; cdr3_nt: TGTGCCAGCAGTGGTTTGGGACAGCCGAACACTGAAGCTTTCTTT; cdr3_aa: CASSGLGQPNTEAFF
j_call: TRBJ1-2; v_call: TRBV11-2; clone_size: once; d_call: TRBD1; cdr3_nt: TGTGCCAGCAGCTTAATGGGACAGGAGCGGCTTGGCTACACCTTC; cdr3_aa: CASSLMGQERLGYTF
j_call: TRBJ2-3; v_call: TRBV5-4; clone_size: .; d_call: .; cdr3_nt: TGTGCCAGCAGCCCAGAAACCGGGCCAAAAAATACGCAGTATTTT; cdr3_aa: CASSPETGPKNTQYF
j_call: TRBJ1-1; v_call: TRBV18; clone_size: .; d_call: .; cdr3_nt: TGTGCCAGCTCACCAGGGTCAGAGCCCACTGAAGCTTTCTTT; cdr3_aa: CASSPGSEPTEAFF
j_call: TRBJ2-7; v_call: TRBV19; clone_size: .; d_call: .; cdr3_nt: TGTGCCAGTAGTAGGGACGGAGGCTACGAGCAGTACTTC; cdr3_aa: CASSRDGGYEQYF
j_call: TRBJ1-3; v_call: TRBV6-1; clone_size: .; d_call: .; cdr3_nt: TGTGCCGTGGGGGCTGGAAACACCATATATTTT; cdr3_aa: CAVGAGNTIYF
j_call: TRBJ2-7; v_call: TRBV27; clone_size: .; d_call: .; cdr3_nt: TGTGCCAGCAGTTTATCCCGGGACGGCTACGAGCAGTACTTC; cdr3_aa: CASSLSRDGYEQYF
j_call: TRBJ2-5; v_call: TRBV5-5; clone_size: .; d_call: .; cdr3_nt: TGTGCCAGCAGCTTTTCTCGGACCGGGGAGACCCAGTACTTC; cdr3_aa: CASSFSRTGETQYF
j_call: TRBJ1-4; v_call: TRBV11-3; clone_size: .; d_call: TRBD1; cdr3_nt: TGTGCCAGCAGGCGAAAGACAGGGACTAATGAAAAACTGTTTTTT; cdr3_aa: CASRRKTGTNEKLFF
j_call: TRBJ2-3; v_call: TRBV11-3; clone_size: .; d_call: .; cdr3_nt: TGTGCCAGCAGCCGAAGGGACACAGATACGCAGTATTTT; cdr3_aa: CASSRRDTDTQYF
j_call: TRBJ1-3; v_call: TRBV7-2; clone_size: .; d_call: .; cdr3_nt: TGTGCCAGCAGCTTAGCGACAGGTGGAAACACCATATATTTT; cdr3_aa: CASSLATGGNTIYF
j_call: TRBJ1-3; v_call: TRBV19; clone_size: .; d_call: .; cdr3_nt: TGTGCCAGTAGTAGTCAAAGCTCTGGAAACACCATATATTTT; cdr3_aa: CASSSQSSGNTIYF
j_call: TRBJ1-2; v_call: TRBV6-5; clone_size: .; d_call: TRBD1; cdr3_nt: TGTGCCAGCAGTTCCCAGGACAGGGAGGACTATGGCTACACCTTC; cdr3_aa: CASSSQDREDYGYTF
j_call: TRBJ2-7; v_call: TRBV29-1; clone_size: .; d_call: TRBD1; cdr3_nt: TGCAGCGCCGAGACCGGGACAGGGGACGAGCAGTACTTC; cdr3_aa: CSAETGTGDEQYF
j_call: TRBJ2-1; v_call: TRBV10-1; clone_size: .; d_call: .; cdr3_nt: TGCGCCAGCAGTGCGGGGCAAGAGTACAATGAGCAGTTCTTC; cdr3_aa: CASSAGQEYNEQFF
j_call: TRBJ2-3; v_call: TRBV19; clone_size: .; d_call: .; cdr3_nt: TGTGCCAGTAGTATGGGCCTCCTAGTGGGTACGCAGTATTTT; cdr3_aa: CASSMGLLVGTQYF
j_call: TRBJ1-1; v_call: TRBV7-2; clone_size: .; d_call: .; cdr3_nt: TGTGCCAGCAGCCGCCTTTCGGGTCGGGGCACTGAAGCTTTCTTT; cdr3_aa: CASSRLSGRGTEAFF
j_call: TRBJ2-7; v_call: TRBV18; clone_size: .; d_call: .; cdr3_nt: TGTGCCAGCTCACCTACCGGGACACCACAGGGCTACGAGCAGTACTTC; cdr3_aa: CASSPTGTPQGYEQYF
j_call: TRBJ1-6; v_call: TRBV29-1; clone_size: .; d_call: TRBD1; cdr3_nt: TGCAGCGTCCGGGGGACAGTCGAAACCATAACAAATTCACCGGAAAATTCACCCCTCCACTTT; cdr3_aa: CSVRGTVETITNSPENSPLHF
j_call: TRBJ1-2; v_call: TRBV9; clone_size: .; d_call: TRBD1; cdr3_nt: TGTGCCAGCAGCTCACAGGGGGACTATGGCTACACCTTC; cdr3_aa: CASSSQGDYGYTF
j_call: TRBJ2-1; v_call: TRBV19; clone_size: .; d_call: .; cdr3_nt: TGTGCCAGTAGTATCTTTGGCGGGGATGAGCAGTTCTTC; cdr3_aa: CASSIFGGDEQFF
j_call: TRBJ1-2; v_call: TRBV7-9; clone_size: once; d_call: .; cdr3_nt: TGTGCCAGCAGCTTAGCCGGAGGGTTCGACTATGGCTACACCTTC; cdr3_aa: CASSLAGGFDYGYTF